What follows are 8 T cell receptor beta chains derived from one specimen sequenced in a study of technical replicates of blood from several donors. Assay used: immunoSEQ multiplex PCR; TCRdb lists only in-frame clones, some missing. The table shows some 68,000 clones, with around 95% occurring only once. The sequenced material came from T cells isolated from PBMCs. These receptors originate from a human donor in good health.

V and J are TRBV10-2 and TRBJ1-5, with TRBD1 as a possible D gene (5 bases). The CDR3 consists of 17 residues. V gave up 8 bases and J gave up 3 bases, with 23 bases separating them. Looked up from germline, CDR1 is WSHSY and CDR2 is SAAADI. This chain's CDR3 is CASRQFRQGKANQPQHF. The CDR3 region has the DNA TGCGCCAGCCGGCAGTTCAGGCAGGGTAAGGCCAATCAGCCCCAGCATTTT.

V usage is TRBV28 and J usage is TRBJ1-1; TRBD1 matches 8 bases. This CDR3 is built from 13 residues. V shed 6 bases, J shed 6 bases, and the junction held 6 bases outside the gene matches. Per the germline V gene, CDR1 is MDHEN and CDR2 is SYDVKM. The DNA for the CDR3 is TGTGCCAGCAGCCCGACAGGGGCTCCTGAAGCTTTCTTT. Residues: CASSPTGAPEAFF.

This chain uses TRBV5-1 with TRBJ1-1, with TRBD1 matching over 12 bases. V lost 6 bases to trimming and J lost 6 bases; unmatched junction nucleotides: 12. The CDR3 spans 16 residues. Germline values: CDR1 SGHRS, CDR2 YFSETQ. The CDR3 is CASTLNPGQGASEAFF. The DNA of the CDR3 is TGCGCCAGCACCCTAAATCCGGGACAGGGGGCTTCTGAAGCTTTCTTT.

V and J are TRBV11-2 and TRBJ2-1; D perhaps matches TRBD1 (6 bases). The CDR3 is 15 residues long. Trimming took 7 bases from V and 2 from J, leaving 15 bases between them. Germline CDR1 reads SGHAT; CDR2 reads FQNNGV. In DNA, the CDR3 is TGTGCCAGCAAGTCCGGGACACCCGCCTACAATGAGCAGTTCTTC. The encoded protein is CASKSGTPAYNEQFF.

The DNA for the CDR3 is TGTGCCAGCAGAACAGGGGGCCCCGGGGAGCTGTTTTTT. Translated: CASRTGGPGELFF. V is TRBV19 and J is TRBJ2-2; TRBD1 matches at 9 bases. Germline CDR1 is LNHDA and CDR2 is SQIVND (reference sequence). Unmatched junction bases numbered 5, after V lost 9 bases and J lost 6 bases. The length of the CDR3 is 13 residues.

V gene TRBV18 combines with J gene TRBJ1-1, with a weak D call TRBD1 (6 bases). Trimming shortened V by 2 bases and J by 1 base, and 8 bases separated the two germline ends. This CDR3 has 14 amino acids. Germline loops: CDR1 KGHSH, CDR2 LQKENI. The CDR3 DNA sequence: TGTGCCAGCTCACCAAGGGGACAGAACACTGAAGCTTTCTTT. It codes for CASSPRGQNTEAFF.

The J gene is TRBJ2-1, the V gene TRBV5-1; 9 nucleotides match TRBD1. J was trimmed by 4 bases and V by 0 bases; bases with no gene match: 8. Germline lookup yields CDR1 SGHRS and CDR2 YFSETQ. This CDR3 contains 17 residues. The CDR3 nucleotides are TGCGCCAGCAGCTTGGCTGTGGGACAGGGCCTTTACAATGAGCAGTTCTTC. It encodes CASSLAVGQGLYNEQFF.

The chain carries TRBV6-4 and TRBJ1-2; possible D gene TRBD1, 5 bases. Trimming removed 1 base from V and 6 bases from J, with 12 bases in between. Germline V lookup: CDR1 MRHNA, CDR2 SNTAGT. This CDR3 region has 14 residues. CDR3 amino acids: CASSDWRGSNGYTF. CDR3 DNA sequence: TGTGCCAGCAGTGACTGGAGGGGTTCCAATGGCTACACCTTC.